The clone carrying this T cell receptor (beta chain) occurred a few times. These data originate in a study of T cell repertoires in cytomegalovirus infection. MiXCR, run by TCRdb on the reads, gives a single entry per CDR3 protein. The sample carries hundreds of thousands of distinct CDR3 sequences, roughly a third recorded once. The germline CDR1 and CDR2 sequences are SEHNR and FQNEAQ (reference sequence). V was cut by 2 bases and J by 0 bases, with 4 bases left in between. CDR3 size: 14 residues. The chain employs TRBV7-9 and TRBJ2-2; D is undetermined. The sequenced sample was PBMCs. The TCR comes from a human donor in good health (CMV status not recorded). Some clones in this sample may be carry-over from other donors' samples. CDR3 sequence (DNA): TGTGCCAGCAGCTTAACACCGAACACCGGGGAGCTGTTTTTT. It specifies CASSLTPNTGELFF.